This TCR beta chain is drawn from a study of T cell responses to AZD1222 COVID-19 vaccine. Sequenced by immunoSEQ multiplex PCR; TCRdb stores in-frame clones only, minus some. The sample yields over 110,000 clones, 85% to 90% seen once. The CDR3 totals 13 residues. V lost 4 bases to trimming and J lost 6 bases; unmatched junction nucleotides: 4. Germline loops: CDR1 LGHNA, CDR2 YNFKEQ. In the case of this clone: The antigen is undetermined.

Study-wide results and limits: Sampling captured repertoires only after the peak T cell response. Clonal diversity was possibly underestimated, and white British individuals and females predominated among donors. It was only a handful of AZD1222 recipients who were seropositive at baseline.

The starting material was peripheral blood, obtained 28 days after the second AZD1222 dose. This clonotype originated in an adult who received the AZD1222 COVID-19 vaccine. The chain couples TRBV4-2 to TRBJ1-2; 8 bases are a match to TRBD1. CDR3 in amino acids: CASSRTGRNGYTF. The CDR3 bases are TGTGCCAGCAGCCGGACAGGGAGGAATGGCTACACCTTC.